One TCR beta chain is described in this entry. The study ran its PCR with 60 Vbeta and 13 Jbeta primers. The repertoire was sequenced with immunoSEQ multiplex PCR; TCRdb's copy has only in-frame clones and lacks some. The table shows about 150,000 clones, with 65% to 80% occurring only once. Deletions cut 2 bases from V and 5 bases from J, with 3 bases between. The CDR3 spans 10 residues. Germline values: CDR1 SQVTM, CDR2 ANQGSEA. The data were obtained in a study of cytomegalovirus exposure and HLA in healthy donors. The chain carries TRBV29-1 and TRBJ1-2; D call uncertain. The receptor comes from a woman aged 40-49 years in good health and CMV-seropositive. The source material was PBMCs. CDR3 sequence (DNA): TGCAGCGTTGAACGGTATGGCTACACCTTC. Translation: CSVERYGYTF.